This T cell receptor beta chain is drawn from a study of blood T cell repertoires in COVID-19 (dated by TCRdb to 2018 to 2021). About the investigation overall: Samples from collaborators originated in the United States, Italy and Spain and spanned both the acute and convalescent phases of COVID-19. The material from the prospective study consisted of cDNA or gDNA derived from T cells, B-cell-depleted T cells, or PBMCs. Subjects who had been exposed to COVID-19, were actively infected with it, or had recovered from it provided the deeply sampled blood TCRbeta repertoires that made up the dataset. The repertoires were made available in a free public database intended to serve as a resource for research on the immune response to SARS-CoV-2. Samples were obtained from the ongoing ImmuneRACE study (first 160 participants) and from 1,254 subjects provided by 6 global collaborators. The sample metadata nearly always contained a de-identified subject ID, COVID-19 status, age in years and sex. HLA class I and class II types, where available, came from metadata supplied by the sample provider rather than from assay-based typing.

V lost 6 bases and J lost 6 bases, and the count of bases not matched to a germline gene is 10. The CDR3 contains 14 residues, cysteine and phenylalanine counted. Just the 42-base CDR3 DNA is kept, in frame starting at base 1. As encoded in the germline V gene (reference sequence), CDR1 is LNHDA while CDR2 is SQIVND. TCRbeta CDR3 regions were amplified from genomic DNA using the immunoSEQ Assay, a bias-controlled multiplex PCR. Per the source publication's procedure: Nucleated cell counts per sample were estimated from amplification of reference gene primers within the assay. To quantify the absolute abundance of each unique TCRbeta CDR3 rearrangement, sequence reads were collapsed and filtered. For each sample, productive Simpson clonality was calculated by taking the square root of Simpson's diversity index across productive rearrangements. TCRdb stores this immuneACCESS table with in-frame sequences only. Part of the clones is absent; in the studies checked, under half of the shortfall reflects unresolved V genes, and no reason is known for the rest. V and J calls and clone size are given by that table; D and trimming were obtained from the DNA. Recorded for this sample are roughly 130,000 clones; 80% of them occurred a single time. In total, the top ten clones hold more than 15% of the sample.

The paper as a whole reports these results and caveats: The amount of clinical and demographic metadata varied by source and participant and was provided uncurated.

The collaborating institutions used their own protocols to collect whole blood in K2EDTA tubes. For TCRbeta analysis, collaborators shipped samples in one of three forms: frozen whole blood, isolated PBMCs, or DNA extracted from either of those sample types. The sample holds one count of this clone. What antigen it recognizes has not been identified. The input lacks base qualities; no much larger clone sits a single base away. The sequence was collected from a man in his 60s with active or convalescent COVID-19. The V gene is TRBV19 and the J gene is TRBJ2-7; 8 bases in the middle match TRBD1. Sequencing input: peripheral blood. This receptor carries the CDR3 CASRPGQGFGEQYF. The DNA is as follows: TGTGCCAGTAGACCCGGACAGGGTTTTGGCGAGCAGTACTTC. The reference TRBV19 and TRBJ2-7 proteins fill in what lies around the CDR3, so the full variable domain reads DGGITQSPKYLFRKEGQNVTLSCEQNLNHDAMYWYRQDPGQGLRLIYYSQIVNDFQKGDIAEGYSVSREKKESFPLTVTSAQKNPTAFYLCASRPGQGFGEQYFGPGTRLTVT.